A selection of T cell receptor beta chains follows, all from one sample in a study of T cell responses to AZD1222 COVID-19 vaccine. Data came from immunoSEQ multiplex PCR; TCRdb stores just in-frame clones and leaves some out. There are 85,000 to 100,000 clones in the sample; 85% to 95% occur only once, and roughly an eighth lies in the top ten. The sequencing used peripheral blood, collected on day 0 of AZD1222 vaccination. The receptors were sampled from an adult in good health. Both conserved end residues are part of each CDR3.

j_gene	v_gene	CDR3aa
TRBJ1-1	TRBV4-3	CASSQDPGFPNTEAFF
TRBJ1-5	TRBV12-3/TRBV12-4	CASTLSNQPQHF
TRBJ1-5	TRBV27	CASSAYGSNQPQHF
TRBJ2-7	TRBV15	CATSRGSGHRGYEQYF
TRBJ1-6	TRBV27	CASKLSQGGNSPLHF
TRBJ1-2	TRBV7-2	CASSPTPWGYGYTF
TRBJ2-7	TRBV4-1	CASNTQRSSYEQYF
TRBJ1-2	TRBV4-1	CASSPEAGGYTF
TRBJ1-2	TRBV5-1	CASSLTTGAGYGYTF
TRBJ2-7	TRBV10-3	CAISGGALSSYEQYF
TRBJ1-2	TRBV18	CASSPGTGNGYTF
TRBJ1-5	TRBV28	CASSPGHQAVSQPQHF
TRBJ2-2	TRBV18	CASSPLLTGELFF
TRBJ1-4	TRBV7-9	CASSLLQGQGEKLFF
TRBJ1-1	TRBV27	CASSLVGGNTEAFF
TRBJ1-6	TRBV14	CASSQGHNSPLHF
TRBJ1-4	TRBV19	CASRQGTNEKLFF
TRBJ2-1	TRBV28	CASSLPGLAGGSYNEQFF
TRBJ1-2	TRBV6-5	CASRTRGGNRYGYTF
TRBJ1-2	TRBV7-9	CASPGQAKDGYTF
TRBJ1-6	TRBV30	CAWSPQGAGSPLHF
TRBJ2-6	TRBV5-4	CASSPDRVGANVLTF
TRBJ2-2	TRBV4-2	CASSQVPVGGATNTGELFF
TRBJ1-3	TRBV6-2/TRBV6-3	CASSDPDRGIGTIYF
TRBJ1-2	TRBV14	CASSQDLGGYTF
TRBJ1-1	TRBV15	CATSRDVRGPAFF
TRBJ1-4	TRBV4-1	CASSLSTGYEKLFF
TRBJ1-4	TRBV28	CASSPTVGQGLFNEKLFF
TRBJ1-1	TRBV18	CASSPRGTNTEAFF
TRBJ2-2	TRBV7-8	CALRLAGLNTGELFF
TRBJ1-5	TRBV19	CASSTAGRGGQPQHF
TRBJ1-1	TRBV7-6	CASSLEEGTEAFF
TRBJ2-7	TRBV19	CASSDQGSAYEQYF
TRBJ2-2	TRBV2	CASRTGDGPLGTGELFF
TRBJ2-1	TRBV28	CASSSSGRANEQFF
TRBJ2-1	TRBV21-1	CANTSGGDDNEQFF
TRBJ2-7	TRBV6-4	CARQGNEQYF
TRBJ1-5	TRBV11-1	CASSSDINQPQHF
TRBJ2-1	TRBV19	CASRWDGNEQFF
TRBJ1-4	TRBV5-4	CASSPDRGSEKLFF
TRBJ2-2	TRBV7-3	CASSTTGGAGTGELFF
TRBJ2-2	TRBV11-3	CASSAHRGSGELFF
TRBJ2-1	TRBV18	CASSLQGAGLYDEQFF
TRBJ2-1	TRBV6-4	CASSDEAGGNNEQFF
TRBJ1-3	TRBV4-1	CASSPPFSGNTIYF